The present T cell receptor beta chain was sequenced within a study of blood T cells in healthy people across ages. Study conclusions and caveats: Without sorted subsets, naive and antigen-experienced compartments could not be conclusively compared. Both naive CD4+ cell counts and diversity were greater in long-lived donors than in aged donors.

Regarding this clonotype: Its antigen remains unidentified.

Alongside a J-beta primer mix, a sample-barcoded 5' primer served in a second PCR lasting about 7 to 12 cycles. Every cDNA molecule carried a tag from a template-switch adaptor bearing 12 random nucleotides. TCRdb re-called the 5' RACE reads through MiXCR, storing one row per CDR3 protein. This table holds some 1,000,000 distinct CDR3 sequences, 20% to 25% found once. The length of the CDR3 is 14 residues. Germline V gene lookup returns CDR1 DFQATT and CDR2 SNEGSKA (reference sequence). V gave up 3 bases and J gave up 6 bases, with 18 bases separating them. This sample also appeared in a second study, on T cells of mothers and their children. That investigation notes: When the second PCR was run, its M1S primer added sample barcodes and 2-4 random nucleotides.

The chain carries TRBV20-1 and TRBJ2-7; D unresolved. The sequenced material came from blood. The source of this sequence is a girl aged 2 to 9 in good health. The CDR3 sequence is CSARPLKEYVEQYF. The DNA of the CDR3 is TGCAGTGCTAGGCCCCTAAAGGAATACGTCGAGCAGTACTTC.